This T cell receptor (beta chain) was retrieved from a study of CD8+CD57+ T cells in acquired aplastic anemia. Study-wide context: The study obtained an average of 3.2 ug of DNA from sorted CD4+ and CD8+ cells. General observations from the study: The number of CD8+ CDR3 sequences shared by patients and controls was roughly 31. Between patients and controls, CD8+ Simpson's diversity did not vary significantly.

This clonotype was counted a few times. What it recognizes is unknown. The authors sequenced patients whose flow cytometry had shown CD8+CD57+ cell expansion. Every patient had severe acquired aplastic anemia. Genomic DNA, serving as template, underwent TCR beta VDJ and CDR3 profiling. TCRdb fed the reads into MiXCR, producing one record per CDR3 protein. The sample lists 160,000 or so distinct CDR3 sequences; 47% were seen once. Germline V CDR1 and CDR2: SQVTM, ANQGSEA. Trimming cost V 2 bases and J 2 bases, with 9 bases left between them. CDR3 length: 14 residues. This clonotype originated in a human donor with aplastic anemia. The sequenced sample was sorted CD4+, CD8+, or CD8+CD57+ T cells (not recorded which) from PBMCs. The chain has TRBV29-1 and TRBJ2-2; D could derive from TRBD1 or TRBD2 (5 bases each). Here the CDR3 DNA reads TGCAGCGTTGAACCGGGGCTTAACACCGGGGAGCTGTTTTTT. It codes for CSVEPGLNTGELFF.